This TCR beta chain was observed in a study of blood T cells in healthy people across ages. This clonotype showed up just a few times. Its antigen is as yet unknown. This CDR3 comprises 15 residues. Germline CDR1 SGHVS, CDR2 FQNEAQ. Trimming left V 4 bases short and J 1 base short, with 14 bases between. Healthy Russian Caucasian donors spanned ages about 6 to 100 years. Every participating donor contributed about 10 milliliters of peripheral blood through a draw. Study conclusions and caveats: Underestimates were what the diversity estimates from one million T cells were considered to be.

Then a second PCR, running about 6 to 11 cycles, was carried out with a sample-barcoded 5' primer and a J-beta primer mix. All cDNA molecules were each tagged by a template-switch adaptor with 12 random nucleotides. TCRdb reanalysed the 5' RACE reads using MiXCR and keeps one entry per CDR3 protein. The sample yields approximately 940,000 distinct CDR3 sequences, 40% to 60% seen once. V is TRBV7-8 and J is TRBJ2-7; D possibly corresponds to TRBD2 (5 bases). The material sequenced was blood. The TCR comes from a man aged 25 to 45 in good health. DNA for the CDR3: TGTGCCAGCAGCTGGGAGTTGGGGTTATCCTACGAGCAGTACTTC. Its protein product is CASSWELGLSYEQYF.